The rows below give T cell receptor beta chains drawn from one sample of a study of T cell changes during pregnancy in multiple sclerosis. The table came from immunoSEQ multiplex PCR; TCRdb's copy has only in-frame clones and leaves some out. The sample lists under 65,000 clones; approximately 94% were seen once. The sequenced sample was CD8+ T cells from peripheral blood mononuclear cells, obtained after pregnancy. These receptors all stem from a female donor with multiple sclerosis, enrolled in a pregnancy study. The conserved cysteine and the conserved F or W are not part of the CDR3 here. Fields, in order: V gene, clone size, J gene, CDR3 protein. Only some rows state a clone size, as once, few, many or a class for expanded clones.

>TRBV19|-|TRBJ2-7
ASSIVREAYEQY
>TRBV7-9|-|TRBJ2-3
ASSRTHSGMRTDTQY
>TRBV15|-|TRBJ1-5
ATSREKYGQTFDGSNQPQH
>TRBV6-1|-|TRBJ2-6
AYRASGANVLT
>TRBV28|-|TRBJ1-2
ASSPEAGRYYGYT
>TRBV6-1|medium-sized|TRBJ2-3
ASSEGQGAPDTQY
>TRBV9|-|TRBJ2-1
ASSPRDSYNEQF
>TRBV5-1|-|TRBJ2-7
ASSRSGRPSYEQY
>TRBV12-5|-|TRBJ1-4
ASGLVQGTNEKLF
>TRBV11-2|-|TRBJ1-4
ASSLGTSTNEKLF
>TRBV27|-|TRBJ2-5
ASSFAPGQGQETQY
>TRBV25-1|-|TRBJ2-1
ASRQVLHNEQF
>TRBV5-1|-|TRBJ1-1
ASRGGPEAF
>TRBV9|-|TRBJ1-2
ASSVGDRGGYT
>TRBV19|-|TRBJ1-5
ASSPPGQGNQPQH
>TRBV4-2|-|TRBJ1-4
ASSQDPPGATNEKLF
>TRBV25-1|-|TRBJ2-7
ASLGTVPYEQY
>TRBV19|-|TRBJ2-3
ASSRRRHLSTDTQY
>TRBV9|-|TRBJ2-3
ASSGTGDRASTDTQY
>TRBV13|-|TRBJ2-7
ASSLGQMSGLHYEQY
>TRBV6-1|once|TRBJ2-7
ASSELDRSSYEQY
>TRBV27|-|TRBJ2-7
ASSWGQGASYEQY
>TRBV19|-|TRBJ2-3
ASSRGGAADTQY
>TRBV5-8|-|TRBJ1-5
ASRWLRNQPQH
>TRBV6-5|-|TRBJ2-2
ASSQDSNTGELF
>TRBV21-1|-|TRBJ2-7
ASSKDKLKGVMEKDEQY
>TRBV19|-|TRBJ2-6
ASSQGPGANVLT
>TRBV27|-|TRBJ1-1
ASSPGQGGTEAF
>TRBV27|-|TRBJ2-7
ASSLAAVSYEQY
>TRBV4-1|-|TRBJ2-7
ASSQAGSTYEQY
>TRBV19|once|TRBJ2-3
ASSTPRGLSGPTDTQY
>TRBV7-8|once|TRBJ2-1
ASSKLTGGPYNEQF
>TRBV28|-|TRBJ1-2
ASSSPLLTGDRNYGYT
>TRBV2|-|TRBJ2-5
ASSAGAGTEETQY
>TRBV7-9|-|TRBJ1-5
ASSLAPGGSNQPQH
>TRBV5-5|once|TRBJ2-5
ASSYRRGAKETQY